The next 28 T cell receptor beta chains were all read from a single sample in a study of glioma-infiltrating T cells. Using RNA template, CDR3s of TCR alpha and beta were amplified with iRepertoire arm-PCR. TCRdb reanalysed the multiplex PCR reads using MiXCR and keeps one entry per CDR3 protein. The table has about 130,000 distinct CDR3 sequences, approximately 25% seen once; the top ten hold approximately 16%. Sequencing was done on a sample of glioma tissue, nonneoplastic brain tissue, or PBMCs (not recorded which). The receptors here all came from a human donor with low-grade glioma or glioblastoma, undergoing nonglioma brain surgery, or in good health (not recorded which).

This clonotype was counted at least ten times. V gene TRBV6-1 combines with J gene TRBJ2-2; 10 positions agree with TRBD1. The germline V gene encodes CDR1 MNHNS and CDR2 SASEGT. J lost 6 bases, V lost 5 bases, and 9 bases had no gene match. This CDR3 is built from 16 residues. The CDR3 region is CASSTFRDRGAGELFF. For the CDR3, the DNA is TGTGCCAGCAGTACTTTCCGGGACAGGGGCGCCGGGGAGCTGTTTTTT.

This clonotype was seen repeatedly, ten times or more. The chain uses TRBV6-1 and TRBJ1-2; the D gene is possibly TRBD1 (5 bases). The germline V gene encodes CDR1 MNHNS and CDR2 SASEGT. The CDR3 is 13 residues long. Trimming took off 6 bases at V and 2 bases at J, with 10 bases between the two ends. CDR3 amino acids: CASSPGSNYGYTF. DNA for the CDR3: TGTGCCAGCAGCCCAGGGTCCAACTATGGCTACACCTTC.

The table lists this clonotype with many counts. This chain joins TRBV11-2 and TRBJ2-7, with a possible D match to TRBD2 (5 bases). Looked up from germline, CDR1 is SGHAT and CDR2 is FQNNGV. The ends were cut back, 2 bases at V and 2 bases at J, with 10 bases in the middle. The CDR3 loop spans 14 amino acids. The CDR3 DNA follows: TGTGCCAGCAGCTTAATACTAGTTCCCTACGAGCAGTACTTC. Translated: CASSLILVPYEQYF.

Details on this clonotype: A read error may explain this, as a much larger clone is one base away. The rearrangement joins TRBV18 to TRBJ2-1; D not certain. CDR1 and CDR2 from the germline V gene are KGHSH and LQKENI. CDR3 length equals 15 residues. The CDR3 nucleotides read TGTGCCAGCTCACCACCGTCACAGTACTACAATGAGCAGCTCTTC. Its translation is CASSPPSQYYNEQLF.

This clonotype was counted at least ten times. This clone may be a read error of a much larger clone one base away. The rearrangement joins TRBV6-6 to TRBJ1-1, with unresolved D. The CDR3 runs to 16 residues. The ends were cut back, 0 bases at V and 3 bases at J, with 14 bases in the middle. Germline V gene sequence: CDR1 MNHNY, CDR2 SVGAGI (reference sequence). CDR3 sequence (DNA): TGTGCCAGCAGTTACTCGAGATTAGTCATGGACACTGAAGCTTTCTTT. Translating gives CASSYSRLVMDTEAFF.

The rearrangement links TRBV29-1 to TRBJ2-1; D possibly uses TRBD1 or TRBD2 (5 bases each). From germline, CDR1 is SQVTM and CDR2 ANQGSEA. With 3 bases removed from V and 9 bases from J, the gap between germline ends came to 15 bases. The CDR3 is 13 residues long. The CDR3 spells CSVETASGTEQFF. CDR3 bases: TGCAGCGTTGAGACCGCATCCGGGACTGAGCAGTTCTTC.

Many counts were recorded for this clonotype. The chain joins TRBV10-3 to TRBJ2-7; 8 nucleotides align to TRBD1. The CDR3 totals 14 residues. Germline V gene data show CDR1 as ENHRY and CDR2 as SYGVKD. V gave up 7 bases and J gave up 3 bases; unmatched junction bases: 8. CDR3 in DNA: TGTGCCATCAACGATGGACAGGGTTTCTACGAGCAGTACTTC. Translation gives CAINDGQGFYEQYF.

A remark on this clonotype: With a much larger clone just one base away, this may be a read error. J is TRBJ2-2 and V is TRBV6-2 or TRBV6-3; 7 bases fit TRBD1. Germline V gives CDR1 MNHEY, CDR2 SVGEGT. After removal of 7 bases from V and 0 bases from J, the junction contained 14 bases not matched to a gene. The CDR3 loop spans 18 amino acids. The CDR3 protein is CASTFSGTESPNTGELFF. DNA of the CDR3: TGTGCCAGCACCTTCTCCGGGACAGAAAGTCCGAACACCGGGGAGCTGTTTTTT.

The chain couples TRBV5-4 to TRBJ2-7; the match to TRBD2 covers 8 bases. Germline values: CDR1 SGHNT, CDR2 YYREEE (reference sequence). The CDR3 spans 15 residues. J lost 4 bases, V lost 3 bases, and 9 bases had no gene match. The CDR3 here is CASSSATGGGYEQYF. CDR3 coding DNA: TGTGCCAGCAGCTCTGCTACGGGGGGGGGTTACGAGCAGTACTTC.

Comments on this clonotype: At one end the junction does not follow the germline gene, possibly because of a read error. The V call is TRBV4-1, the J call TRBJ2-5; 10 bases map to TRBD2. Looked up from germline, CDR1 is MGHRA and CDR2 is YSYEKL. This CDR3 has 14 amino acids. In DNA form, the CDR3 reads TGCGCCAGCAGCCAAGCTAGCGGGAGTGAGACCCAGCACTTC. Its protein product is CASSQASGSETQHF.

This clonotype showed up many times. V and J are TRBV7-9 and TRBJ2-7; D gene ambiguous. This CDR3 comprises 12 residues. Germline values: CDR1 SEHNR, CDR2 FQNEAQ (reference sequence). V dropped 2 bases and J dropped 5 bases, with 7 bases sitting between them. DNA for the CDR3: TGTGCCAGCAGCTTAATGGGGAACGAGCAGTACTTC. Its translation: CASSLMGNEQYF.

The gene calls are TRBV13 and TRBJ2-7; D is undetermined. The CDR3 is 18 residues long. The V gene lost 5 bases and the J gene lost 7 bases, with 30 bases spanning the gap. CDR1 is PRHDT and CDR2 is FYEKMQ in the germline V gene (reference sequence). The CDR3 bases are TGTGCCAGCAGCCTCACCCTTCAACTCCTTCCGTCCTACAATGAGCAGTACTTC. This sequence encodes CASSLTLQLLPSYNEQYF.

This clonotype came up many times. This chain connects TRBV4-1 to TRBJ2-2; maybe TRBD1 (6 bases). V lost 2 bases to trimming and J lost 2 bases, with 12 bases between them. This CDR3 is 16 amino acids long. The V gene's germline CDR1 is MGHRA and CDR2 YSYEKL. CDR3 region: CASSQLPQGNTGELFF. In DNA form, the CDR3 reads TGCGCCAGCAGCCAACTGCCACAGGGAAACACCGGGGAGCTGTTTTTT.

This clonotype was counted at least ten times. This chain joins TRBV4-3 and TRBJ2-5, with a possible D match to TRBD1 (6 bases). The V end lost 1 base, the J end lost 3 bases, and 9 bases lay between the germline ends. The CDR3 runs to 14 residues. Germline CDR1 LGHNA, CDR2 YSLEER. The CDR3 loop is CASSQVYREETQYF. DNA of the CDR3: TGCGCCAGCAGCCAAGTCTACAGGGAAGAGACCCAGTACTTC.

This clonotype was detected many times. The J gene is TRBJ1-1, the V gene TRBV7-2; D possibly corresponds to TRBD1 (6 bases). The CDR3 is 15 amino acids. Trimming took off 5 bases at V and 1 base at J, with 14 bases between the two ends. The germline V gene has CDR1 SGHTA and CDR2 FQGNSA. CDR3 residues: CASSRGGTSNTEAFF. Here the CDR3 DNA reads TGTGCCAGCAGCCGAGGAGGGACATCGAACACTGAAGCTTTCTTT. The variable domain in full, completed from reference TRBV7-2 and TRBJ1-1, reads GAGVSQSPSNKVTEKGKDVELRCDPISGHTALYWYRQSLGQGLEFLIYFQGNSAPDKSGLPSDRFSAERTGGSVSTLTIQRTQQEDSAVYLCASSRGGTSNTEAFFGQGTRLTVV.

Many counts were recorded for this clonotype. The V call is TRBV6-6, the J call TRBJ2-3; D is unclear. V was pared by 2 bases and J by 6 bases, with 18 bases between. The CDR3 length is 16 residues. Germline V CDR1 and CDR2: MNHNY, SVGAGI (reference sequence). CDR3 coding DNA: TGTGCCAGCAGTTACATGCGGCCGGTAAAAGGGGATACGCAGTATTTT. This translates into CASSYMRPVKGDTQYF.

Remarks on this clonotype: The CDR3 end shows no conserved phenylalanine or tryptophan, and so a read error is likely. CDR3 DNA: TGTGCCAGCAGTTCCCGACAGATAAATGAGCAGTTCTAC. Translating gives CASSSRQINEQFY. The rearrangement links TRBV6-5 to TRBJ2-1, with a weak D call TRBD1 (5 bases). Per the germline V gene, CDR1 is MNHEY and CDR2 is SVGAGI. V was cut by 4 bases and J by 7 bases, with 11 bases left in between. The CDR3 extends over 13 amino acids.

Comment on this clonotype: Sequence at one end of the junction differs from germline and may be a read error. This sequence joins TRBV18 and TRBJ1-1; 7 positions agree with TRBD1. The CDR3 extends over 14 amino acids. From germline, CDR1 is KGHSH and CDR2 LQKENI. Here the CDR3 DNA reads TGTGCCGGCTCAGTGGGACAGCTGAACACTGAAGCTTTCTTT. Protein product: CAGSVGQLNTEAFF.

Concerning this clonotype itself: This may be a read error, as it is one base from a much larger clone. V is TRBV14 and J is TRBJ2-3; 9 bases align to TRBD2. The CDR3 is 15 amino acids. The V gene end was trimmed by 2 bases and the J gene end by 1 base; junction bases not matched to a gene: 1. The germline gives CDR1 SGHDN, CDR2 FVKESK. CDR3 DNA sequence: TGTGCCAGCAGCCAATTAGCGGGGGGCACAGATACGCAGTATTTT. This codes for CASSQLAGGTDTQYF.

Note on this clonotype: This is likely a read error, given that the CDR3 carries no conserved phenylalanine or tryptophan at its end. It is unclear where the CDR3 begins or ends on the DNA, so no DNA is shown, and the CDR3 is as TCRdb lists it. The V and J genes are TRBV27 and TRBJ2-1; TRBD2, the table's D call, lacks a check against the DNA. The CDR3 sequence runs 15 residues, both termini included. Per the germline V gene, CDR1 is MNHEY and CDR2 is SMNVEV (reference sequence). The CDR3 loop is CASSLGTSGTNEQLY.

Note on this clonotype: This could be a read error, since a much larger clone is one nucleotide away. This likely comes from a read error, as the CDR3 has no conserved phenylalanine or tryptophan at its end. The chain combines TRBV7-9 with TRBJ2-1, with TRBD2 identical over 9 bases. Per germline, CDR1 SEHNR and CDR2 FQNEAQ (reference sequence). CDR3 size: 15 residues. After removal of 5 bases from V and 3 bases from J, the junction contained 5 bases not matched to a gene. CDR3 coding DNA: TGTGCCAGCAGCGTGACTAGCGGAATCTACAATGAGCAGTTCCTC. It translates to CASSVTSGIYNEQFL.

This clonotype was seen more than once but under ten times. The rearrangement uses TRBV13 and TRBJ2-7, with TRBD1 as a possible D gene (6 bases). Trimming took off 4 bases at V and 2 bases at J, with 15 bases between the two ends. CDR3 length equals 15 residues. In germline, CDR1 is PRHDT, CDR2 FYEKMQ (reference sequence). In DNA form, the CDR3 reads TGTGCCAGCAGCTCCAGAGCAGGGGCAACCTACGAGCAGTACTTC. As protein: CASSSRAGATYEQYF.

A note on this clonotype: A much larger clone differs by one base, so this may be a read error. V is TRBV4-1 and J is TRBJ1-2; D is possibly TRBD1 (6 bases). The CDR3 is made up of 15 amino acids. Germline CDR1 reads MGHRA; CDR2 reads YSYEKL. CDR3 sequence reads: CASSQGGGRNYGYNF. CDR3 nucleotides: TGCGCCAGCAGCCAAGGAGGGGGGCGCAACTATGGCTACAACTTC.

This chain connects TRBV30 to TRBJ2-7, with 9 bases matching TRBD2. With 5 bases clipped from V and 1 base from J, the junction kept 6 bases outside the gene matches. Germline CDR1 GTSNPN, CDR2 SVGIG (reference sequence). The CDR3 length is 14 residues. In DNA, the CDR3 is TGTGCCTGGCAAGAACTAGCGGGTTCCTACGAGCAGTACTTC. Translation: CAWQELAGSYEQYF.

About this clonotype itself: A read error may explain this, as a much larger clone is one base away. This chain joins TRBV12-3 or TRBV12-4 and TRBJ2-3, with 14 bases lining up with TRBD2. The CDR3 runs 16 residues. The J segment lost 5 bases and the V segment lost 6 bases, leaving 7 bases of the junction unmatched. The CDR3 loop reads CASRNLGLAGEDTQYF. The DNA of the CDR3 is TGTGCCAGCAGGAACCTGGGACTAGCGGGAGAAGATACGCAGTATTTT.

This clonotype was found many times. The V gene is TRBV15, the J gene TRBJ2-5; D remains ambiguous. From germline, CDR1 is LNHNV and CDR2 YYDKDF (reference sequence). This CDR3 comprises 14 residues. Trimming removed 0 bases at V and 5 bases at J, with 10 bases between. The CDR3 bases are TGTGCCACCAGCAGAGATCAGGCTGGGGAGACCCAGTACTTC. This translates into CATSRDQAGETQYF.

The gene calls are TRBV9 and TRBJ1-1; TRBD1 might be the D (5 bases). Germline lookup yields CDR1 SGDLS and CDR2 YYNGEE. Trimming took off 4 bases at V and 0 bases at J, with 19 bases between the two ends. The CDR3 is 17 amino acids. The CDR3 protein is CASSPRQPRGLNTEAFF. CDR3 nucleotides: TGTGCCAGCAGCCCCCGACAGCCTCGAGGGTTGAACACTGAAGCTTTCTTT.

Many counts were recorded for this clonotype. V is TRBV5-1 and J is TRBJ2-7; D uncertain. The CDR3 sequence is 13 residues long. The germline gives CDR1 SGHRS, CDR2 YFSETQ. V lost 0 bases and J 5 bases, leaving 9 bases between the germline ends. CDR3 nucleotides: TGCGCCAGCAGCTTGGAGGGCTGGAACGAGCAGTACTTC. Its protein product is CASSLEGWNEQYF.